The 8 T cell receptor beta chains below were found in one sample sequenced in a study of cytomegalovirus exposure and HLA in healthy donors. The PCR used 60 Vbeta and 13 Jbeta primers. This table comes from immunoSEQ multiplex PCR, and its TCRdb copy is limited to in-frame clones, with some not included. This sample's table has more than 200,000 clones. The sequenced sample was PBMCs. These receptors all come from a woman in her thirties in good health and CMV-seropositive.

The chain links TRBV18 to TRBJ1-1; maybe TRBD1 (5 bases). This CDR3 is built from 15 residues. V was pared by 5 bases and J by 3 bases, with 16 bases between. In germline, CDR1 is KGHSH, CDR2 LQKENI. The CDR3 DNA reads TGTGCCAGCTCATCTGGACCCAAGACAGACACTGAAGCTTTCTTT. Amino acid sequence: CASSSGPKTDTEAFF.

The rearrangement links TRBV5-1 to TRBJ1-1; 8 bases map to TRBD1. The germline V gene encodes CDR1 SGHRS and CDR2 YFSETQ. CDR3 length: 14 residues. J gave up 0 bases and V 4 bases, and 2 bases lay outside the gene matches. The CDR3 loop reads CASSAGGVNTEAFF. The CDR3 region has the DNA TGCGCCAGCAGCGCAGGGGGCGTGAACACTGAAGCTTTCTTT.

This rearrangement joins TRBV19 to TRBJ2-7; D is ambiguous. CDR1 and CDR2 from the germline V gene are LNHDA and SQIVND (reference sequence). Trimming removed 3 bases from V and 0 bases from J, with 12 bases in between. This CDR3 has 15 residues. The CDR3 coding sequence is TGTGCCAGTAGTATTGGCCAGGTTAACTCCTACGAGCAGTACTTC. Its translation: CASSIGQVNSYEQYF. Supplemented by reference TRBV19 and TRBJ2-7, the full variable domain reads DGGITQSPKYLFRKEGQNVTLSCEQNLNHDAMYWYRQDPGQGLRLIYYSQIVNDFQKGDIAEGYSVSREKKESFPLTVTSAQKNPTAFYLCASSIGQVNSYEQYFGPGTRLTVT.

The chain joins TRBV28 to TRBJ1-1; TRBD1 might be the D (5 bases). Between the trimmed V and J ends, which lost 3 bases and 1 base, there was a span of 12 bases. The germline CDR1 and CDR2 sequences are MDHEN and SYDVKM. The CDR3 is 15 amino acids. The CDR3 DNA is TGTGCCAGCAGTTTGCTCACGACAGCGAACACTGAAGCTTTCTTT. This gives the protein CASSLLTTANTEAFF. The full variable domain, in which reference TRBV28 and TRBJ1-1 provide the parts outside the CDR3, is DVKVTQSSRYLVKRTGEKVFLECVQDMDHENMFWYRQDPGLGLRLIYFSYDVKMKEKGDIPEGYSVSREKKERFSLILESASTNQTSMYLCASSLLTTANTEAFFGQGTRLTVV.

The chain recombines TRBV12-5 with TRBJ1-1; weak D call: TRBD1 (5 bases). This CDR3 comprises 21 residues. V lost 6 bases and J lost 2, with 34 bases in between. Germline CDR1 and CDR2: LGHNT and FRNRAP. This CDR3 is CASGFGVDGAGARSSNTEAFF. The CDR3 coding sequence is TGTGCTAGTGGCTTTGGAGTAGACGGTGCTGGGGCCCGGAGCTCTAACACTGAAGCTTTCTTT.

The chain combines TRBV25-1 with TRBJ2-5; a possible D gene is TRBD2 (6 bases). The V gene's germline CDR1 is MGHDK and CDR2 SYGVNS. Trimming removed 5 bases from V and 1 base from J, with 17 bases in between. The CDR3 totals 16 residues. CDR3 in amino acids: CASSPRASAAQETQYF. Written as DNA, the CDR3 is TGTGCCAGCAGTCCTAGGGCTAGCGCAGCCCAAGAGACCCAGTACTTC.

The rearrangement joins TRBV7-2 to TRBJ1-1, with unresolved D. This CDR3 is 14 amino acids long. The germline V gene has CDR1 SGHTA and CDR2 FQGNSA. Trimming removed 2 bases from V and 1 base from J, with 8 bases in between. CDR3 region: CASSLRSENTEAFF. DNA for the CDR3: TGTGCCAGCAGCTTAAGATCAGAGAACACTGAAGCTTTCTTT.

The chain links TRBV29-1 to TRBJ1-5; no clear D. Deletions cut 6 bases from V and 6 bases from J, with 15 bases between. The CDR3 has 13 residues. Germline lookup yields CDR1 SQVTM and CDR2 ANQGSEA. CDR3: CSVVTKMGQPQHF. CDR3 sequence (DNA): TGCAGCGTCGTCACTAAAATGGGTCAGCCCCAGCATTTT.